This entry concerns a single TCR beta chain. The source of the sample is a study of blood T cell repertoires in COVID-19. Sequencing was performed with immunoSEQ multiplex PCR; in TCRdb, only in-frame clones are kept and a portion is missing. Of 150,000 to 200,000 clones in the sample, roughly 90% were seen once. The CDR3 runs 16 residues. The junction had 9 bases not matched to a gene; V was cut back by 5 bases and J by 6 bases. Germline V gives CDR1 LGHDT, CDR2 YNNKEL (reference sequence). Sequencing was done on a sample of peripheral blood. The chain recombines TRBV3-1 (or the pseudogene TRBV3-2) with TRBJ1-6, with 8 nucleotides matching TRBD1. The clonotype was recovered from a man in his 60s with active or convalescent COVID-19. CDR3 bases: TGTGCCAGCAGCGCCTGGACAGGGACGAGTAATTCACCCCTCCACTTT. Translated, it gives CASSAWTGTSNSPLHF.